The 3 T cell receptor beta chains below come from one sample, sequenced in a study of OX40 agonist ivuxolimab in advanced cancers. The table came from immunoSEQ multiplex PCR; TCRdb's copy has only in-frame clones and leaves some out. Of roughly 69,000 clones listed, 75% to 90% are singletons. The starting material was CD4+ or CD8+ T cells sorted from blood, obtained in a trial of the OX40 agonist ivuxolimab. These receptors were taken from an adult with an advanced solid tumor such as melanoma, head and neck, liver or kidney cancer.

The chain is built from TRBV2 and TRBJ2-2, with D possibly matching TRBD1 (5 bases). Trimming left V 6 bases short and J 1 base short, with 12 bases between. Germline V gives CDR1 SNHLY, CDR2 FYNNEI. The CDR3 has 15 amino acids. DNA of the CDR3: TGTGCCAGCAGAGCCAGGGCTGTGAACACCGGGGAGCTGTTTTTT. It translates to CASRARAVNTGELFF.

The V gene is TRBV6-5, the J gene TRBJ2-2; no reliable D call. V was shortened by 2 bases and J by 5 bases, with 12 bases between the two germline ends. There are 15 residues in the CDR3. The germline V gene has CDR1 MNHEY and CDR2 SVGAGI. CDR3 sequence: CASSYAAQFTGELFF. CDR3 sequence (DNA): TGTGCCAGCAGTTACGCGGCACAGTTTACCGGGGAGCTGTTTTTT.

The chain employs TRBV5-1 and TRBJ2-1; 16 nucleotides align to TRBD2. After removal of 4 bases from V and 9 bases from J, the junction contained 10 bases not matched to a gene. The CDR3 totals 17 residues. Germline V lookup: CDR1 SGHRS, CDR2 YFSETQ. CDR3 bases: TGCGCCAGCAGCCGCGGGACTAGCGGGGGGGCACAAGTTGAGCAGTTCTTC. Its protein is CASSRGTSGGAQVEQFF.